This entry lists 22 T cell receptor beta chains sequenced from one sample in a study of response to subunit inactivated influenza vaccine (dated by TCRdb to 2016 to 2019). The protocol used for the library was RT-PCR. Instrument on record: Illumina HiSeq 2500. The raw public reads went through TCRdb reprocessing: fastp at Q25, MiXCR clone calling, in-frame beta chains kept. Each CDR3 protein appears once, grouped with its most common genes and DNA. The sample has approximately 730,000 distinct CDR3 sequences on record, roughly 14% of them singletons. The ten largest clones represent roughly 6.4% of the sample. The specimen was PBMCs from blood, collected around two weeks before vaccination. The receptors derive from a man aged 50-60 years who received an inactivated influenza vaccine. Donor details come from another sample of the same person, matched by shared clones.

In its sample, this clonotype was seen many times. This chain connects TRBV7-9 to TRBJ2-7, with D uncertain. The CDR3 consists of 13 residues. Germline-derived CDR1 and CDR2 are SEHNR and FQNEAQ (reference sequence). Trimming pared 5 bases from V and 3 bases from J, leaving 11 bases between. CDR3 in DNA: TGTGCCAGCAGCCCTCCGGGTGGCTACGAGCAGTACTTC. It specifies CASSPPGGYEQYF.

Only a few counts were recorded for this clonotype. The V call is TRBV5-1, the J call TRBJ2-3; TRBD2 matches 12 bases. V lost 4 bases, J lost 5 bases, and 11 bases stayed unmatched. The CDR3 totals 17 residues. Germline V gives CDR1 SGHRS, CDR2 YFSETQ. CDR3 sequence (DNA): TGCGCCAGCAGCACGCCGACTAGCGGGAGCAGGATAGATACGCAGTATTTT. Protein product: CASSTPTSGSRIDTQYF.

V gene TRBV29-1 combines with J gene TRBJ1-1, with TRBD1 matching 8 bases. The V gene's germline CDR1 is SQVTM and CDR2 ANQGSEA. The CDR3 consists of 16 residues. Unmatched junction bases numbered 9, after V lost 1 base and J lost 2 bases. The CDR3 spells CSVEAPGGQSNTEAFF. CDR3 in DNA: TGCAGCGTTGAAGCGCCAGGGGGCCAGTCTAACACTGAAGCTTTCTTT.

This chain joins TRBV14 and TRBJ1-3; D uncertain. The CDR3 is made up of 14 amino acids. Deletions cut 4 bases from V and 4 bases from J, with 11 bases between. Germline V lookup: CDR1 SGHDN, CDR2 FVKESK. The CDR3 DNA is TGTGCCAGCAGCCCAAGGATTCCGGGAAACACCATATATTTT. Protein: CASSPRIPGNTIYF.

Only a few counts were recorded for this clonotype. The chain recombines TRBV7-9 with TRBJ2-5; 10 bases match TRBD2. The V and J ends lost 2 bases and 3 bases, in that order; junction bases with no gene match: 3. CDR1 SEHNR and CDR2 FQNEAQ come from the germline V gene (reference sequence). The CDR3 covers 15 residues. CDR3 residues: CASSLFSGGEETQYF. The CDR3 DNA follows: TGTGCCAGCAGCTTATTCAGCGGGGGGGAAGAGACCCAGTACTTC.

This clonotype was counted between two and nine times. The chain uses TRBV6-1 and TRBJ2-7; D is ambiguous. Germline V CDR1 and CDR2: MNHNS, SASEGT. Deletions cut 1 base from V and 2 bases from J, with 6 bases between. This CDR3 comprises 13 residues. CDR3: CASSEGTTYEQYF. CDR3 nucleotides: TGTGCCAGCAGTGAAGGTACTACCTACGAGCAGTACTTC.

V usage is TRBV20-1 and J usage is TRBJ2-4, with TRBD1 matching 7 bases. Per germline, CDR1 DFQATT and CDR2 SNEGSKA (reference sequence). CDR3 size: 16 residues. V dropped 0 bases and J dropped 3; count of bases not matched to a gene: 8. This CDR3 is CSARDFRRDSKNIQYF. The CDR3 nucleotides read TGCAGTGCTAGAGATTTTCGCCGGGACAGCAAAAACATTCAGTACTTC.

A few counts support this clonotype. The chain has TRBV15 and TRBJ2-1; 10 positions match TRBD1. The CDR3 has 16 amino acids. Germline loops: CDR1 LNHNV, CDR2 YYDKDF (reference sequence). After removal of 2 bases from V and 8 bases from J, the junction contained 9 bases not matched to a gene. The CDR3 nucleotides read TGTGCCACCAGCAGAATCGGACAGGGGGAAGGGCATGAGCAGTTCTTC. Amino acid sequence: CATSRIGQGEGHEQFF.

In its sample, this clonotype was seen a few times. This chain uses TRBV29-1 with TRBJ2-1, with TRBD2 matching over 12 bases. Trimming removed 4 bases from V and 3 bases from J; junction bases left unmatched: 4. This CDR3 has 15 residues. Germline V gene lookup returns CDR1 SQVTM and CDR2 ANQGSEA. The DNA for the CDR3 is TGCAGCGTTGCCTCGACTAGCGGGAGCTACAATGAGCAGTTCTTC. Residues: CSVASTSGSYNEQFF.

The CDR3 DNA is TGTGCCAGCAGTTCGCCCCGGGGGTTCAGCACTGAAGCTTTCTTT. Its translation: CASSSPRGFSTEAFF. This chain joins TRBV28 and TRBJ1-1; possibly TRBD1 for D (5 bases). Deletions cut 4 bases from V and 4 bases from J, with 16 bases between. The CDR3 extends over 15 amino acids. Germline CDR1 and CDR2: MDHEN and SYDVKM.

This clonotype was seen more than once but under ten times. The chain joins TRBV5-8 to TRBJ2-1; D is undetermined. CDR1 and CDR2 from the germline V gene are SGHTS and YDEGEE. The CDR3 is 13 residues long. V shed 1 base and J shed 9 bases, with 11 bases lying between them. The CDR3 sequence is CASSLRIVGEQFF. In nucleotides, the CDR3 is TGTGCCAGCAGCTTGCGAATTGTAGGTGAGCAGTTCTTC.

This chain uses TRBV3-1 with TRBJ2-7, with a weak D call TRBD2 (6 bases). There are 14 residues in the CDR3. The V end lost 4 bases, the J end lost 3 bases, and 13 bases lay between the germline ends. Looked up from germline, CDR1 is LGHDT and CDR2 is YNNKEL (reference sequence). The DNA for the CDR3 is TGTGCCAGCAGCCGCGCGGGGCTATACTACGAGCAGTACTTC. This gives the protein CASSRAGLYYEQYF.

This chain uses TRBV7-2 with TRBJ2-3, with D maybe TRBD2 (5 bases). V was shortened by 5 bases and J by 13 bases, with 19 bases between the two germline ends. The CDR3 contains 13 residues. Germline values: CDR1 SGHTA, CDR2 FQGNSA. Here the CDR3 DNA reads TGTGCCAGCAGCGCAAGCGGTCCGCCTCTGGAGTATTTT. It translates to CASSASGPPLEYF.

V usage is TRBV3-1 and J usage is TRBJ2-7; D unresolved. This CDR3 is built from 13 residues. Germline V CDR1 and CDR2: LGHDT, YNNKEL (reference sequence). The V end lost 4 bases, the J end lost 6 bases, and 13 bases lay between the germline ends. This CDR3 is CASSPGYPVEQYF. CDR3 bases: TGTGCCAGCAGCCCCGGGTACCCCGTCGAGCAGTACTTC.

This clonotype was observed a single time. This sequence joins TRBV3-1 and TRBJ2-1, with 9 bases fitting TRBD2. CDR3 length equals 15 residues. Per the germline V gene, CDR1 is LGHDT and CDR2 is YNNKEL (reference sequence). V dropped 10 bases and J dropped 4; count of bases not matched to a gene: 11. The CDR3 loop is CATSQVAGAYNEQFF. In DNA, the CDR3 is TGTGCCACCTCCCAAGTAGCGGGAGCTTACAATGAGCAGTTCTTC.

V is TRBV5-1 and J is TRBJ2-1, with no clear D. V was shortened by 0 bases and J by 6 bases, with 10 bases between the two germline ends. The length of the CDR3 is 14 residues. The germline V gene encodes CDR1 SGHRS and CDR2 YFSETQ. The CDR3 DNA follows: TGCGCCAGCAGCTTGGCCCGGCAAAGCAATGAGCAGTTCTTC. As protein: CASSLARQSNEQFF.

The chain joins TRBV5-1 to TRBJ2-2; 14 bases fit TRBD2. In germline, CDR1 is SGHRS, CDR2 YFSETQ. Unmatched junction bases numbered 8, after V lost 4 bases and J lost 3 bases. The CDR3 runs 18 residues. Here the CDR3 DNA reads TGCGCCAGCAGCGGGGGACTAGCGGGAGAGTTTCACACCGGGGAGCTGTTTTTT. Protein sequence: CASSGGLAGEFHTGELFF.

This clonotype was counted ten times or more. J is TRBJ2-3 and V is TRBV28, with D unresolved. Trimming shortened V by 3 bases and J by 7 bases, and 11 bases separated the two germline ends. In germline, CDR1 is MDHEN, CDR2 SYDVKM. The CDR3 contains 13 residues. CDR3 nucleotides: TGTGCCAGCAGTTTCCGCGACTTCTATACGCAGTATTTT. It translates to CASSFRDFYTQYF.

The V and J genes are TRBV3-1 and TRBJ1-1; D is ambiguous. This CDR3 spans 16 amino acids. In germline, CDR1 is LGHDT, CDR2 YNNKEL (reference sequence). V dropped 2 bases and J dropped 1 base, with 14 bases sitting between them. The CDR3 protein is CASSQSPGLGNTEAFF. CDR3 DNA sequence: TGTGCCAGCAGCCAATCGCCGGGTTTGGGGAACACTGAAGCTTTCTTT.

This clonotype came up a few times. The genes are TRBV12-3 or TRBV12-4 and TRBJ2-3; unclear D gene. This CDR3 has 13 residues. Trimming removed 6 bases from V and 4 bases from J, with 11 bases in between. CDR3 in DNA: TGTGCCAGCAGGCAGTACAGCGCAGATACGCAGTATTTT. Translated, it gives CASRQYSADTQYF.

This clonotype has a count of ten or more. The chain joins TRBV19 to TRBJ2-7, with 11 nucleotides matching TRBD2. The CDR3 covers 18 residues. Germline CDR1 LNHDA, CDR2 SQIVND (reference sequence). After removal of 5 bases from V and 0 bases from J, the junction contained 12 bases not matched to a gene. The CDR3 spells CASSVGTSGGGISYEQYF. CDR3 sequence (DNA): TGTGCCAGTAGTGTCGGGACTAGCGGAGGAGGGATCTCCTACGAGCAGTACTTC.

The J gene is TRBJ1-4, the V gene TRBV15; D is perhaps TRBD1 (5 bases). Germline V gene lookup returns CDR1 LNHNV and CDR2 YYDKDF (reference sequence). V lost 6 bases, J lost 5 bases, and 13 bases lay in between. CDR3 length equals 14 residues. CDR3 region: CATRRDYGNEKLFF. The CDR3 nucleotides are TGTGCCACCAGGAGGGACTACGGGAATGAAAAACTGTTTTTT.